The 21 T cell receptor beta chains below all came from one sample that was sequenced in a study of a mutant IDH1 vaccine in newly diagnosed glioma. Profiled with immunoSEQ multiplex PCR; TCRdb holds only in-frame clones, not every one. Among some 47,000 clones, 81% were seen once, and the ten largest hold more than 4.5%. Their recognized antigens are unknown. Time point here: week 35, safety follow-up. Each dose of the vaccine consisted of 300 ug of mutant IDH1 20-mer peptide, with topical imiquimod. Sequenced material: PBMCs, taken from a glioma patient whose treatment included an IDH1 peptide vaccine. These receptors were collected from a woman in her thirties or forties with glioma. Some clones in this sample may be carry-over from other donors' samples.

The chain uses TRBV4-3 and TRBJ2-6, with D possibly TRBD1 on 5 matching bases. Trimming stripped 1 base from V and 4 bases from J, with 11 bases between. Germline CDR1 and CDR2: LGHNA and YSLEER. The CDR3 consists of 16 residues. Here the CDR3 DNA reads TGCGCCAGCAGCCAAGGGTCGGCAGGGGGGGCCAACGTCCTGACTTTC. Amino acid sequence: CASSQGSAGGANVLTF.

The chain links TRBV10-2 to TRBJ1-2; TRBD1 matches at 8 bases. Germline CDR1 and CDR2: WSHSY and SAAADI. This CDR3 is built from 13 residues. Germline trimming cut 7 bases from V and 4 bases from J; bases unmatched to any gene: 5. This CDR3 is CASKETGAYGYTF. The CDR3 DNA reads TGCGCCAGCAAAGAGACAGGGGCCTATGGCTACACCTTC.

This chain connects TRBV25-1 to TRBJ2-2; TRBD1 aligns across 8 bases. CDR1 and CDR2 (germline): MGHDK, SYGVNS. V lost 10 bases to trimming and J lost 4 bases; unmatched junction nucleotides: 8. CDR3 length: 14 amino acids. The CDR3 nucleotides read TGTGCCACCAATCCTACAGGGGGCACCGGGGAGCTGTTTTTT. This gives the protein CATNPTGGTGELFF.

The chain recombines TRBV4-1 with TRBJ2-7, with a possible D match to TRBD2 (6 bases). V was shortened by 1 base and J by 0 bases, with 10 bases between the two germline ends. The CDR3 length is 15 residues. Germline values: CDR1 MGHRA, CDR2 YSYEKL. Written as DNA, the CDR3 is TGCGCCAGCAGCCAAGTGCCGGGAGCCTCCTACGAGCAGTACTTC. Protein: CASSQVPGASYEQYF.

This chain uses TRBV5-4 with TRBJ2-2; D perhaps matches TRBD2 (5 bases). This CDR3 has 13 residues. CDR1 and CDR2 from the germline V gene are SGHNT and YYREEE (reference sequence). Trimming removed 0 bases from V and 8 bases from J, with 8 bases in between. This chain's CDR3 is CASSLERVGELFF. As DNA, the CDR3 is TGTGCCAGCAGCTTGGAGAGGGTAGGGGAGCTGTTTTTT.

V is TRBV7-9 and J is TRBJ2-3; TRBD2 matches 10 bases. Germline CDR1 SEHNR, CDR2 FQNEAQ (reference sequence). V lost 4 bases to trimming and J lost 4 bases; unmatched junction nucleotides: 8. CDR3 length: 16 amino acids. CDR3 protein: CASSSHRTSGPDTQYF. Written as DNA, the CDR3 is TGTGCCAGCAGCTCACACCGGACTAGCGGACCAGATACGCAGTATTTT.

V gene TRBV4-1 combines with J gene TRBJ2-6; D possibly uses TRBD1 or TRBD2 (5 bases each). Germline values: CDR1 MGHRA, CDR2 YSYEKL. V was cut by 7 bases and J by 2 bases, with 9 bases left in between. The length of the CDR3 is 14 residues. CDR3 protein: CASMWGPGANVLTF. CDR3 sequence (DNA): TGCGCCAGCATGTGGGGACCTGGGGCCAACGTCCTGACTTTC.

CDR3 protein: CASSYSAGIPEAFF. The CDR3 coding sequence is TGTGCCAGCAGTTACTCGGCGGGGATCCCTGAAGCTTTCTTT. This chain links TRBV6-5 with TRBJ1-1; D is ambiguous. Germline V gives CDR1 MNHEY, CDR2 SVGAGI. Trimming shortened V by 0 bases and J by 6 bases, and 11 bases separated the two germline ends. The CDR3 length is 14 residues.

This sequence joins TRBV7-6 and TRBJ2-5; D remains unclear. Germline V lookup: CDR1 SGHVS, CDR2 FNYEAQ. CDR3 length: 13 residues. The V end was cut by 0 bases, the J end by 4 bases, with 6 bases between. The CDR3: CASSLALIETQYF. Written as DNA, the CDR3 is TGTGCCAGCAGCTTAGCTCTAATAGAGACCCAGTACTTC.

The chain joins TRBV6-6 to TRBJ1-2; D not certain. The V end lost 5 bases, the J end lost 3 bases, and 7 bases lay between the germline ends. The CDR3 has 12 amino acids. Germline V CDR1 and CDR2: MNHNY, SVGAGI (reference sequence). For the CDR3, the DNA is TGTGCCAGCAGTGGTAGTGACTATGGCTACACCTTC. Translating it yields CASSGSDYGYTF.

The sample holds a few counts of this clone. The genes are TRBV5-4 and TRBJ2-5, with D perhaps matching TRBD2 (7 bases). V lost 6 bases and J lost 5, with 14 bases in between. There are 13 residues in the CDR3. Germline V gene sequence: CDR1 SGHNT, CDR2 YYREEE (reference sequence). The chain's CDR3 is CASTPRGAETQYF. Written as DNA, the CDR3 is TGTGCCAGCACCCCACGGGGGGCTGAGACCCAGTACTTC.

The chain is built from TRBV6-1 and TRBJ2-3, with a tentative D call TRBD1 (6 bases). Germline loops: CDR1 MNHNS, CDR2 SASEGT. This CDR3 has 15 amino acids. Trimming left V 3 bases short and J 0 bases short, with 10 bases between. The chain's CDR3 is CASSDSGASTDTQYF. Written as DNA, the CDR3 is TGTGCCAGCAGTGATTCAGGGGCTAGCACAGATACGCAGTATTTT.

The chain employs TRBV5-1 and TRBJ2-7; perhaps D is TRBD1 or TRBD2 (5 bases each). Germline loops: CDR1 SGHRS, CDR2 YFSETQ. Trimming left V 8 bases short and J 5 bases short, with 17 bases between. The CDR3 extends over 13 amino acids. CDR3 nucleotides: TGCGCCAGTAAGGAGCGACCGGGACACGAGCAGTACTTC. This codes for CASKERPGHEQYF.

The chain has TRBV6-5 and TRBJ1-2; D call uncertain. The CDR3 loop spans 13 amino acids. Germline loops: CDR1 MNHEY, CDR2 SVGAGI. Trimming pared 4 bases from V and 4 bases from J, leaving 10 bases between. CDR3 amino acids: CASSSPGGYGYTF. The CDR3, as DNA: TGTGCCAGCAGTTCCCCGGGTGGCTATGGCTACACCTTC.

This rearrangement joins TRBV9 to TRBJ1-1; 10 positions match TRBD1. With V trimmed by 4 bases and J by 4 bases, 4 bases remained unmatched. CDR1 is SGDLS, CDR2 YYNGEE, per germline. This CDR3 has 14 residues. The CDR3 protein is CASSPGTGATEAFF. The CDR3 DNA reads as TGTGCCAGCAGCCCCGGGACAGGGGCCACTGAAGCTTTCTTT.

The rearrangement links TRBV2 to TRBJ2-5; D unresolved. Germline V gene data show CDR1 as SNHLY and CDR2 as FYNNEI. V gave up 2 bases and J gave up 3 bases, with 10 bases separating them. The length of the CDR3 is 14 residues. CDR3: CASSESSYEETQYF. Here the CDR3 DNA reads TGTGCCAGCAGTGAAAGCTCGTACGAAGAGACCCAGTACTTC.

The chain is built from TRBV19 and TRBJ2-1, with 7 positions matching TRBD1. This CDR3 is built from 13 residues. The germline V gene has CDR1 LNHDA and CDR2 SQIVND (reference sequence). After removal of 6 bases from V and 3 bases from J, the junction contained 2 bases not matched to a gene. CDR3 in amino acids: CASRRDSYNEQFF. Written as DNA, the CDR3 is TGTGCCAGTAGGAGGGACAGCTACAATGAGCAGTTCTTC.

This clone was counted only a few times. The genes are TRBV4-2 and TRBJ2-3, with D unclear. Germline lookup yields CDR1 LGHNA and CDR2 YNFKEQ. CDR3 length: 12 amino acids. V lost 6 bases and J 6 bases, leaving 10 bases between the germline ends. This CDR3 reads CASSYGRDTQYF. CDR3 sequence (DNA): TGTGCCAGCAGTTACGGTCGGGATACGCAGTATTTT.

This CDR3 is CASSTLQGLNTEAFF. CDR3 DNA sequence: TGTGCCAGTAGTACCTTACAGGGCTTGAACACTGAAGCTTTCTTT. The gene calls are TRBV19 and TRBJ1-1, with TRBD1 as a possible D gene (6 bases). V lost 4 bases, J lost 0 bases, and 12 bases lay in between. CDR1 and CDR2 (germline): LNHDA, SQIVND (reference sequence). The CDR3 runs to 15 residues.

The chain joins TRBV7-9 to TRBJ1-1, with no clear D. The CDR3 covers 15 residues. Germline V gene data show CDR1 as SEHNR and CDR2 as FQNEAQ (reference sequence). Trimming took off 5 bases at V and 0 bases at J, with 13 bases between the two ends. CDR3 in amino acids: CASSLRTGLNTEAFF. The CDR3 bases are TGTGCCAGCAGCCTCCGGACGGGGTTGAACACTGAAGCTTTCTTT. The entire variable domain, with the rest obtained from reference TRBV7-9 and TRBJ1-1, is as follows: DTGVSQNPRHKITKRGQNVTFRCDPISEHNRLYWYRQTLGQGPEFLTYFQNEAQLEKSRLLSDRFSAERPKGSFSTLEIQRTEQGDSAMYLCASSLRTGLNTEAFFGQGTRLTVV.

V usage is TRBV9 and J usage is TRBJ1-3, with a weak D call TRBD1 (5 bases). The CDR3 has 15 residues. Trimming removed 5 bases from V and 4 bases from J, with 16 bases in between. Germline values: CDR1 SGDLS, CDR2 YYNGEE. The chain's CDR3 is CASSPGGLGGNTIYF. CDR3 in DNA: TGTGCCAGCAGTCCGGGGGGGTTAGGAGGAAACACCATATATTTT.